This TCR beta chain was recovered during a study of blood T cell repertoires in COVID-19. Study-wide background: T cells, B-cell-depleted T cells, or PBMCs supplied cDNA or gDNA.

In the authors' methods: Amplifying reference gene primers gave estimates of nucleated cell counts. The data were produced by immunoSEQ multiplex PCR, yet TCRdb's version contains in-frame clones alone and is incomplete. That table supplies the V and J calls and clone size; D and trimming were determined from the DNA. The sample has tens of thousands of clones; 65% to 90% are singletons. The CDR3 is 15 residues long. V dropped 3 bases and J dropped 5; count of bases not matched to a gene: 10. CDR1 is SGDLS and CDR2 is YYNGEE in the germline V gene. This TCR came from a woman older than 75 with acute or convalescent COVID-19. The specimen sequenced was peripheral blood. The rearrangement links TRBV9 to TRBJ2-7; 8 positions agree with TRBD1. The CDR3 loop is CASSAGQGTTNEQYF. The CDR3 DNA sequence: TGTGCCAGCAGCGCCGGACAGGGAACGACGAACGAGCAGTACTTC.